This T cell receptor (beta chain) was captured by sequencing in a study of T-cell memory formation after mild COVID-19. This clonotype showed up just once. The germline V gene encodes CDR1 MGHRA and CDR2 YSYEKL. The CDR3 extends over 16 amino acids. The ends were cut back, 0 bases at V and 5 bases at J, with 14 bases in the middle. Using its own MiXCR run on the 5' RACE reads, TCRdb lists one record per CDR3 protein. The table shows approximately 350,000 distinct CDR3 sequences, with approximately 27% occurring only once. This sequence was found in an adult woman who had mild COVID-19 (a few samples of this study predate the infection). Cell type and time point are not known. This chain links TRBV4-1 with TRBJ2-1, with a weak D call TRBD2 (6 bases). Sequencing was carried out using PBMCs or a T cell subset sorted from them (not recorded which). DNA of the CDR3: TGCGCCAGCAGCCAAGACGGAGGGTCCAGGCACAATGAGCAGTTCTTC. Its protein is CASSQDGGSRHNEQFF.